The following is a TCR beta chain sequence with its context. Different DNA sequences within this sample yield the same CDR3. The V gene lost 0 bases and the J gene lost 5 bases, with 7 bases spanning the gap. The CDR3 contains 14 residues. Germline-derived CDR1 and CDR2 are SEHNR and FQNEAQ (reference sequence). This entry comes from a study of OX40 agonist ivuxolimab in advanced cancers. Study overall: Ivuxolimab, which is an agonistic anti-OX40 (CD134) antibody, was administered to the patients.

Using immunoSEQ multiplex PCR, the repertoire was profiled, and TCRdb retains in-frame clones only, with some absent. The table shows about 34,000 clones, with around 79% occurring only once. This receptor was identified in an adult with an advanced solid tumor such as melanoma, head and neck, liver or kidney cancer. The material was CD4+ or CD8+ T cells sorted from blood, obtained in a trial of the OX40 agonist ivuxolimab. V gene TRBV7-9 combines with J gene TRBJ2-2; D might be TRBD2 (6 bases). For the CDR3, the DNA is TGTGCCAGCAGCTTAGCCGGGGGAACCGGGGAGCTGTTTTTT. Its protein product is CASSLAGGTGELFF.